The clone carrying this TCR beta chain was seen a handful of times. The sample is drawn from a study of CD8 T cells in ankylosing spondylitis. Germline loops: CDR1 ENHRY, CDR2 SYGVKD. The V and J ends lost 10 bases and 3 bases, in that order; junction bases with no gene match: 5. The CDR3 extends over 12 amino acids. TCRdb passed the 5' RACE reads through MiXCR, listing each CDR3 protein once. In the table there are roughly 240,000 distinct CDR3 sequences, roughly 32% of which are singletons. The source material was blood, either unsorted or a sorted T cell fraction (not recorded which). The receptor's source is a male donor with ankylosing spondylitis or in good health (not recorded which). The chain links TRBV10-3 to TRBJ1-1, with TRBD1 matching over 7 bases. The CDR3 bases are TGTGCCACCACCGACAGGGACACTGAAGCTTTCTTT. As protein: CATTDRDTEAFF.